The clone carrying this TCR beta chain was seen only once. Measured with immunoSEQ multiplex PCR; TCRdb has only the in-frame clones, and not every one. The sample consists of about 72,000 clones, roughly 91% of them appearing once. This specimen comes from a study of T cell changes during pregnancy in multiple sclerosis. V was pared by 6 bases and J by 8 bases, with 13 bases between. The CDR3 extends over 13 amino acids. The V gene's germline CDR1 is MNHEY and CDR2 SVGAGI. The receptor comes from a female donor in good health, enrolled as a control in a pregnancy study. Sequencing was performed on peripheral blood, taken in the third trimester of pregnancy. The rearrangement links TRBV6-5 to TRBJ1-4; tentative D call: TRBD1 (5 bases). The CDR3 region is CASSRAFWEKLFF. The CDR3 DNA sequence: TGTGCCAGCAGCAGGGCATTTTGGGAAAAACTGTTTTTT.